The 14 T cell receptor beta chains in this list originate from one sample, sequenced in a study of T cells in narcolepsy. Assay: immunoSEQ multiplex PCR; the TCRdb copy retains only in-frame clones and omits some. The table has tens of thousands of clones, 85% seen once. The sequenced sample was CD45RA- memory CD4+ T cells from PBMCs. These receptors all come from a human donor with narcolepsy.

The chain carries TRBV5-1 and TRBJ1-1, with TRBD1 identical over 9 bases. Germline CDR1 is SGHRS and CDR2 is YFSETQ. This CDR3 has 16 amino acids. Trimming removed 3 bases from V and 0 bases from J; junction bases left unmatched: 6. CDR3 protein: CASSSGQGPMNTEAFF. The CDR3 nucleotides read TGCGCCAGCAGCTCTGGACAGGGGCCTATGAACACTGAAGCTTTCTTT.

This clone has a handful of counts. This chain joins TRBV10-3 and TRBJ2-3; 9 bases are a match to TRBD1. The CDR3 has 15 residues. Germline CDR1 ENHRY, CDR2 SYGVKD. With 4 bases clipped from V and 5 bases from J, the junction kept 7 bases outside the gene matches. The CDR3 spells CAISGPGQGLDTQYF. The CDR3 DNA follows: TGTGCCATCAGTGGACCGGGACAGGGTCTAGATACGCAGTATTTT.

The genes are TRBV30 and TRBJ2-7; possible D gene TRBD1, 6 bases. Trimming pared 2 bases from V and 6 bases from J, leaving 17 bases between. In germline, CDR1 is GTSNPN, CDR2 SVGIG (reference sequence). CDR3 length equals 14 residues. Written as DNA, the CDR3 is TGTGCCTGGAGTATTTTGGCTTTGGGGGCCGAGCAGTACTTC. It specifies CAWSILALGAEQYF.

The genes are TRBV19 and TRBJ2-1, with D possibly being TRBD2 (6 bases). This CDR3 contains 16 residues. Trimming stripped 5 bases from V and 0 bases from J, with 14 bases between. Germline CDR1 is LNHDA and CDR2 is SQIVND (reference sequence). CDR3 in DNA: TGTGCCAGTAGTTCGGGGAGGAGGAGCTCCTACAATGAGCAGTTCTTC. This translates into CASSSGRRSSYNEQFF.

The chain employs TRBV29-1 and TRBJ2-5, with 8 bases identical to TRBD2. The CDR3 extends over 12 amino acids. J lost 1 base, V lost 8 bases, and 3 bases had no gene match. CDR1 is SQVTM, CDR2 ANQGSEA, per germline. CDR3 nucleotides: TGCAGCATAACTAGCGGCCAAGAGACCCAGTACTTC. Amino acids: CSITSGQETQYF.

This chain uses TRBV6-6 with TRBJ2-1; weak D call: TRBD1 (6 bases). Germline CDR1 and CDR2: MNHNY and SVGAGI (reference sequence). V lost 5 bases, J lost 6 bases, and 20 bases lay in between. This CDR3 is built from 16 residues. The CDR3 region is CASSGQRPNIGNEQFF. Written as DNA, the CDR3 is TGTGCCAGCAGTGGACAGCGTCCCAACATAGGCAATGAGCAGTTCTTC.

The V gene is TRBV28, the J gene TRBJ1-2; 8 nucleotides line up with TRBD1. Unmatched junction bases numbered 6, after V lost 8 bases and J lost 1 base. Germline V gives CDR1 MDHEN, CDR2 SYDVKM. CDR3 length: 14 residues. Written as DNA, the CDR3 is TGTGCCAGCGCAGGGGGCACCCGTAACTATGGCTACACCTTC. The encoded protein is CASAGGTRNYGYTF.

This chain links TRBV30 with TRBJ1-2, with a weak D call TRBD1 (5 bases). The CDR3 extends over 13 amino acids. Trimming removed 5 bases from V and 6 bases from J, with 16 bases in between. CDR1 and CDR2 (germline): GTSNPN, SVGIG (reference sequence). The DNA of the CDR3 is TGTGCCTGGGGAGGGGCAGGGACCCATGGCTACACCTTC. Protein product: CAWGGAGTHGYTF.

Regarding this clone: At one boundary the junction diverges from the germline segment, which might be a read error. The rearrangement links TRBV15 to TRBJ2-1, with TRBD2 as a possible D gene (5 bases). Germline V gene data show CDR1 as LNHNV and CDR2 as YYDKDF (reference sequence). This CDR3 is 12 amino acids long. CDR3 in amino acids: CATSRDSRTPVF. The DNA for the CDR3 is TGTGCCACCAGCAGAGATTCCCGGACTCCCGTCTTC.

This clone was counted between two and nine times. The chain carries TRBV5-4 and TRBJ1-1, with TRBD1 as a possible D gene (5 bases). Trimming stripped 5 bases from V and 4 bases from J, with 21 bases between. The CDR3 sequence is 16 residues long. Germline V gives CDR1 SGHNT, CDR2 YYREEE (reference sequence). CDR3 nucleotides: TGTGCCAGCAGTAGAGAAGGGGTAGGGTCGGGCACTGAAGCTTTCTTT. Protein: CASSREGVGSGTEAFF. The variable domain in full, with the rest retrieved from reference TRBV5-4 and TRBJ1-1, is ETGVTQSPTHLIKTRGQQVTLRCSSQSGHNTVSWYQQALGQGPQFIFQYYREEENGRGNFPPRFSGLQFPNYSSELNVNALELDDSALYLCASSREGVGSGTEAFFGQGTRLTVV.

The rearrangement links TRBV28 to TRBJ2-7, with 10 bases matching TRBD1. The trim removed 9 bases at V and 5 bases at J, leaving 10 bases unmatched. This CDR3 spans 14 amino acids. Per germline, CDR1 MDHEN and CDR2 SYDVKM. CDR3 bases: TGTGCCAGTGGCAACGGGGACAGGGGCGACGAGCAGTACTTC. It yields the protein CASGNGDRGDEQYF.

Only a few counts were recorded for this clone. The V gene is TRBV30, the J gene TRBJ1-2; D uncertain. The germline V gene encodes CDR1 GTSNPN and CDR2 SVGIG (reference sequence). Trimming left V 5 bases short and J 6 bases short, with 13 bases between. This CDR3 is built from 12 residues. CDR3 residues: CAWGEGANGYTF. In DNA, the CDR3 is TGTGCCTGGGGGGAGGGCGCTAATGGCTACACCTTC.

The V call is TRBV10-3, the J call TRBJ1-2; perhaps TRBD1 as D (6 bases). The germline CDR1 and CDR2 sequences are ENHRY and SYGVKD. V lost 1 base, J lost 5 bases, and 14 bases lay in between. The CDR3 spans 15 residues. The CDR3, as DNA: TGTGCCATCAGTGAGTTGGAACAGGGCCATTATGGCTACACCTTC. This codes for CAISELEQGHYGYTF.

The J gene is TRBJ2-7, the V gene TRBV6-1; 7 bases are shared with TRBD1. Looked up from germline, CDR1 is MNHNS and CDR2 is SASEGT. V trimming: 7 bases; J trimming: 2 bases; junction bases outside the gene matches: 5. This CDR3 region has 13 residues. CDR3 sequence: CASTLTGPYEQYF. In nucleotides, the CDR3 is TGTGCCAGCACGTTGACAGGGCCCTACGAGCAGTACTTC.